Given below is one TCR beta chain in context. Antigen: not known. Attached unique molecular identifiers marked individual cDNA molecules. One entry per CDR3 protein results from TCRdb running MiXCR on the 5' RACE reads. Seen here are 50,000 or so distinct CDR3 sequences, just under 15% observed once, and the top ten hold about a tenth. The data derive from a study of early T cells in non-severe SARS-CoV-2 infection. The wider study: Chains were not paired, and sequencing was done on bulk RNA from unsorted whole blood. Broader study findings: In VDJdb matching, anti-spike CD8 responses were favored while private and CD4 specificities went missing.

The germline V gene encodes CDR1 SGHRS and CDR2 YFSETQ. V lost 5 bases and J lost 5; bases outside the gene matches: 7. The CDR3 is made up of 14 amino acids. The origin of this receptor is an adult who was a healthcare worker with PCR-confirmed SARS-CoV-2 infection or an uninfected control (not recorded which). The chain recombines TRBV5-1 with TRBJ2-7; 10 positions agree with TRBD2. Material: whole blood, obtained at baseline. The CDR3 sequence: CASRNTGTSDEQYF. CDR3 DNA: TGCGCCAGCAGGAATACCGGGACTAGCGACGAGCAGTACTTC.